The clone carrying this T cell receptor beta chain was seen more than once but under ten times. Its specificity is not known. The entry originates in a study of CD8 T cells in ankylosing spondylitis. TCRdb re-derived calls from the 5' RACE reads in MiXCR, one entry per CDR3 protein. The sample includes approximately 210,000 distinct CDR3 sequences, around 13% seen only once; the top ten take 16%. Whole-study results and caveats: Within ankylosing spondylitis blood, a TCR beta motif made up of several highly homologous variants appeared to be characteristic. Disease-linked clones reportedly showed significant enrichment in matched ankylosing spondylitis synovial fluid. Prior work had noted some motif variants in reactive arthritis blood and synovial fluid.

The sequence was collected from a male donor with ankylosing spondylitis or in good health (not recorded which). Sequences were obtained from blood, either unsorted or a sorted T cell fraction (not recorded which).

The CDR3 DNA reads TGTGCCAGCAGCCCCGTCCTGGGGACCGGGGAGCTGTTTTTT. Encoded protein: CASSPVLGTGELFF. The genes are TRBV9 and TRBJ2-2; D ambiguous. This CDR3 contains 14 residues. V was clipped by 4 bases and J by 5 bases, with 12 bases between them. Germline loops: CDR1 SGDLS, CDR2 YYNGEE. The full variable domain, completed using reference TRBV9 and TRBJ2-2, is DSGVTQTPKHLITATGQRVTLRCSPRSGDLSVYWYQQSLDQGLQFLIQYYNGEERAKGNILERFSAQQFPDLHSELNLSSLELGDSALYFCASSPVLGTGELFFGEGSRLTVL.